Many counts were recorded for the clone carrying this TCR beta chain. Its cognate antigen is unknown. J was trimmed by 0 bases and V by 5 bases; bases with no gene match: 11. The CDR3 loop spans 19 amino acids. Time point denoted: sample taken at primary tumor resection. Researchers sequenced whole RNA taken from tumor, nontumor lung or frozen PBMC without sorting. TCRdb fed the 5' RACE reads into MiXCR, producing one record per CDR3 protein. The profile shows approximately 52,000 distinct CDR3 sequences, roughly 6.5% of them singletons. The data stem from a study of spatial heterogeneity in lung cancer. Whole-study results and caveats: Ubiquitous expanded tumor TCRs appeared in blood more at resection than follow-up.

The V and J genes are TRBV12-3 or TRBV12-4 and TRBJ2-6; TRBD1 agrees at 9 bases. Here the sequenced sample was PBMCs, taken at surgery. The receptor was isolated from a female donor with early-stage non-small cell lung cancer. The CDR3 DNA reads TGTGCCAGCAGTGACCTCCCGGGACAGGGCCTCTCTGGGGCCAACGTCCTGACTTTC. This encodes CASSDLPGQGLSGANVLTF.